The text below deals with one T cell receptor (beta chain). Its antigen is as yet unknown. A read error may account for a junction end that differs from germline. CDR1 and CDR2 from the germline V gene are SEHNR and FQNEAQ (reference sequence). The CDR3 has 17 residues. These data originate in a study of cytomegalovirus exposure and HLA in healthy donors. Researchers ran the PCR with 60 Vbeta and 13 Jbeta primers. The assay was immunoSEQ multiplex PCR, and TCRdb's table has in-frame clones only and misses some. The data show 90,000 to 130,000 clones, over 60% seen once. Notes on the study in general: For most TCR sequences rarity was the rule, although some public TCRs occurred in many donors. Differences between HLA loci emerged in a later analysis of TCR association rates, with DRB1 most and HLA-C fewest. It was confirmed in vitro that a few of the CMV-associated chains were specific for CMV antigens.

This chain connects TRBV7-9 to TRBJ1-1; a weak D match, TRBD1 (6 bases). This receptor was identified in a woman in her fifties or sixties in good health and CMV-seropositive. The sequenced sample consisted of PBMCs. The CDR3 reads CSSSPKPKGHQTNEAFF. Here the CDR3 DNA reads TGTTCCAGCAGTCCCAAACCGAAGGGACACCAGACGAATGAAGCTTTCTTT.